This TCR beta chain comes out of a study of T cell repertoires in cytomegalovirus infection (dated 2019 in TCRdb). For the wider study: Alongside well-studied HLA-B-restricted epitopes, the peptide stimulations were aimed at recently identified HLA-C-restricted CMV epitopes, whose presentation resists viral immunomodulation. Because public TCR beta signatures pointed to carriage of CMV infection together with the matching HLA type, the HLA type of each donor mattered for the analysis.

In the paper's terms, the treatment or condition label means: in vitro stimulation with specific CMV peptide epitopes to enrich CMV-specific T cells. The paper as a whole reports these results and caveats: In both this cohort and an independent roughly 350-donor cohort, the cumulative frequency of public TCR beta family members distinguished carriers of CMV infection plus the relevant HLA type. The ex vivo response was dominated by HLA-C-restricted CMV-specific TCR beta clonotypes, which also provided the single most frequent clonotype in two of eight donors.

These reads were obtained on an Illumina HiSeq 1500. TCRdb passed the public sequencing reads through fastp at Q25 and MiXCR, retaining productive beta sequences. Each entry is one CDR3 protein sequence, shown with its most common DNA and genes. The sample table holds approximately 260,000 distinct CDR3 sequences, of which roughly a fifth were seen once. Around 20% of the sample is taken by the ten largest. This clonotype was detected only once. Its antigen specificity is not known. No much larger clonotype is one base removed from it; base qualities were not supplied. A read on its own is weak evidence. The junction shows trimming of 4 bases on V and 8 bases on J, plus 17 bases between the germline ends. The CDR3 covers 14 residues, taking in both the cysteine and the phenylalanine. Just CDR3 DNA is preserved here, 42 bases in frame from base 1. Via the germline V gene, CDR1 is SQVTM and CDR2 ANQGSEA.

The starting material was cultured PBMCs, obtained from culture after CMV antigen stimulation. The receptor was derived from a human donor in good health (CMV status not recorded). Some clones in this sample may be carry-over from other donors' samples. This chain joins TRBV29-1 to TRBJ2-2; the D gene identity is not certain. CDR3 protein: CSVVKTRATGELFF. The nucleotide sequence reads TGCAGCGTTGTTAAGACAAGGGCGACGGGGGAGCTGTTTTTT.